Following are 18 T cell receptor beta chains from one sample sequenced in a study of shared clonotypes between healthy human individuals. It was CD45RO-negative cells, positively selected for CCR7, that made up naive CD8 cells, with terminally differentiated effector memory CD45RA+ cells excluded. Clones were sequenced by immunoSEQ multiplex PCR, and TCRdb holds only the in-frame ones, with some missing. Counted here are some 1,900,000 clones, about 95% occurring once; the ten biggest clones make up roughly 1%. The sample consisted of naive CD8+ T cells sorted from blood. These receptors all stem from a man in his late teens or twenties in good health.

Worth noting for this clone: Other DNA sequences in the sample encode the same CDR3. The chain carries TRBV30 and TRBJ2-3; D is unresolved. CDR3 length: 12 residues. V lost 0 bases and J 6 bases, leaving 7 bases between the germline ends. The V gene's germline CDR1 is GTSNPN and CDR2 SVGIG (reference sequence). The CDR3 loop reads CAWSVSADTQYF. CDR3 coding DNA: TGTGCCTGGAGTGTGTCAGCGGATACGCAGTATTTT. Full variable domain (outside the CDR3, taken from reference TRBV30 and TRBJ2-3): SQTIHQWPATLVQPVGSPLSLECTVEGTSNPNLYWYRQAAGRGLQLLFYSVGIGQISSEVPQNLSASRPQDRQFILSSKKLLLSDSGFYLCAWSVSADTQYFGPGTRLTVL.

The CDR3 DNA is TGTGCCAGCAGTTTAGGACGGACTTTCGCCTATGGCTACACCTTC. Residues: CASSLGRTFAYGYTF. This chain links TRBV28 with TRBJ1-2; no definite D call. Germline assignment: CDR1 MDHEN and CDR2 SYDVKM. There are 15 residues in the CDR3. V was trimmed by 2 bases and J by 4 bases, leaving 14 bases between them.

The V and J genes are TRBV19 and TRBJ2-5, with 12 bases matching TRBD2. The CDR3 sequence is 15 residues long. With V trimmed by 6 bases and J by 2 bases, 4 bases remained unmatched. The germline gives CDR1 LNHDA, CDR2 SQIVND (reference sequence). The CDR3 DNA sequence: TGTGCCAGTAGCGAGACTAGCGGGGGACAAGAGACCCAGTACTTC. Translating gives CASSETSGGQETQYF.

The rearrangement links TRBV5-1 to TRBJ1-1, with TRBD1 matching 9 bases. CDR3 size: 15 residues. In germline, CDR1 is SGHRS, CDR2 YFSETQ. Unmatched junction bases numbered 4, after V lost 0 bases and J lost 4 bases. The CDR3 region has the DNA TGCGCCAGCAGCTTGGATCACAGGGGGCTCACTGAAGCTTTCTTT. Encoded protein: CASSLDHRGLTEAFF.

The J gene is TRBJ1-3, the V gene TRBV2; D gene uncertain. The germline V gene encodes CDR1 SNHLY and CDR2 FYNNEI. The CDR3 contains 15 residues. Deletions cut 5 bases from V and 1 base from J, with 12 bases between. This chain's CDR3 is CASSYHLPSGNTIYF. CDR3 nucleotides: TGTGCCAGCAGTTACCATTTACCATCTGGAAACACCATATATTTT.

The chain employs TRBV4-3 and TRBJ1-2; 9 bases agree with TRBD1. The V and J ends lost 0 bases and 8 bases, in that order; junction bases with no gene match: 10. From germline, CDR1 is LGHNA and CDR2 YSLEER. CDR3 length equals 16 residues. The CDR3 nucleotides are TGCGCCAGCAGCCAAGATGGGACCGGGACAGGGCAAGGCTACACCTTC. Encoded protein: CASSQDGTGTGQGYTF.

For this clone: The germline gene is not matched at one end of the junction; a read error may be the cause. V gene TRBV7-7 combines with J gene TRBJ2-2; D is ambiguous. This CDR3 spans 14 amino acids. Germline CDR1 SSHAT, CDR2 FNYEAQ (reference sequence). CDR3 bases: TGTGCTAGCAGCTCACTGACTAACACCGGGGAGCTGTTTTTT. It yields the protein CASSSLTNTGELFF.

To note about this clone: The DNA is left out, because the CDR3 cannot be placed on it with certainty; the CDR3 is given as TCRdb lists it. The chain links TRBV15 to TRBJ2-7; the table gives TRBD1 as D, unverified against the DNA. Inclusive of both ends, the CDR3 amounts to 13 amino acids. The germline V gene has CDR1 LNHNV and CDR2 YYDKDF (reference sequence). CDR3 in amino acids: CATSRVLAQEQYF.

In DNA form, the CDR3 reads TGTGCCTGGGGACAGCAGACCGGGGAGCTGTTTTTT. This gives the protein CAWGQQTGELFF. V and J are TRBV30 and TRBJ2-2; D possibly corresponds to TRBD1 (6 bases). The CDR3 contains 12 residues. Germline loops: CDR1 GTSNPN, CDR2 SVGIG (reference sequence). V lost 5 bases, J lost 5 bases, and 9 bases lay in between.

V is TRBV5-3 and J is TRBJ1-6; 12 bases are shared with TRBD1. TRBV5-3 has ORF status, its function being uncertain. CDR3 length equals 19 residues. V gave up 4 bases and J gave up 9 bases; unmatched junction bases: 17. The CDR3, as DNA: TGTGCCAGAAGCCCCGGGACAGGGGGCCCACCCGGCGATGGTTCACCCCTCCACTTT. Its translation: CARSPGTGGPPGDGSPLHF.

The chain uses TRBV11-3 and TRBJ1-5; a possible D gene is TRBD1 (6 bases). V dropped 3 bases and J dropped 0 bases, with 24 bases sitting between them. The CDR3 runs to 20 residues. CDR1 SGHNT and CDR2 YENEEA come from the germline V gene. This CDR3 reads CASSFSGQINILYSNQPQHF. The CDR3 DNA reads TGTGCCAGCAGCTTTTCTGGACAGATAAACATTCTTTATAGCAATCAGCCCCAGCATTTT. Complete variable domain (other parts from reference TRBV11-3 and TRBJ1-5): EAGVVQSPRYKIIEKKQPVAFWCNPISGHNTLYWYLQNLGQGPELLIRYENEEAVDDSQLPKDRFSAERLKGVDSTLKIQPAELGDSAVYLCASSFSGQINILYSNQPQHFGDGTRLSIL.

The chain has TRBV29-1 and TRBJ1-1; D is undetermined. From germline, CDR1 is SQVTM and CDR2 ANQGSEA. Trimming shortened V by 2 bases and J by 0 bases, and 13 bases separated the two germline ends. The CDR3 is made up of 15 amino acids. In DNA form, the CDR3 reads TGCAGCGTTGAAAAGGATACGCTTCTGAACACTGAAGCTTTCTTT. It yields the protein CSVEKDTLLNTEAFF.

The chain is built from TRBV9 and TRBJ2-1; D call uncertain. Germline CDR1 SGDLS, CDR2 YYNGEE. The CDR3 has 13 residues. Trimming pared 0 bases from V and 5 bases from J, leaving 6 bases between. The CDR3 nucleotides are TGTGCCAGCAGCGTAGAACCAGACAATGAGCAGTTCTTC. This codes for CASSVEPDNEQFF.

The chain employs TRBV2 and TRBJ1-2; D ambiguous. The germline gives CDR1 SNHLY, CDR2 FYNNEI. The CDR3 loop spans 13 amino acids. V was clipped by 3 bases and J by 2 bases, with 7 bases between them. CDR3 loop: CASSDVANYGYTF. In nucleotides, the CDR3 is TGTGCCAGCAGTGATGTGGCAAACTATGGCTACACCTTC.

As concerns this clone: Additional DNA sequences in this sample encode the identical CDR3. This chain connects TRBV5-4 to TRBJ1-3; perhaps TRBD1 as D (6 bases). The CDR3 sequence is 14 residues long. Trimming took off 1 base at V and 1 base at J, with 6 bases between the two ends. Germline CDR1 is SGHNT and CDR2 is YYREEE (reference sequence). CDR3 residues: CASSLRGSGNTIYF. The CDR3 bases are TGTGCCAGCAGCTTGAGGGGGTCTGGAAACACCATATATTTT.

The chain recombines TRBV27 with TRBJ1-5, with D perhaps TRBD1 (5 bases). V was cut by 4 bases and J by 3 bases, with 10 bases left in between. CDR1 and CDR2 (germline): MNHEY, SMNVEV (reference sequence). There are 14 residues in the CDR3. The CDR3 sequence is CASSYRSNNQPQHF. CDR3 sequence (DNA): TGTGCCAGCAGTTACAGGTCCAACAATCAGCCCCAGCATTTT.

The gene calls are TRBV27 and TRBJ2-5; 10 bases agree with TRBD2. Germline CDR1 MNHEY, CDR2 SMNVEV (reference sequence). J was trimmed by 4 bases and V by 2 bases; bases with no gene match: 7. The CDR3 is made up of 16 amino acids. CDR3 in amino acids: CASSLRGAGGLETQYF. CDR3 sequence (DNA): TGTGCCAGCAGTTTACGGGGAGCGGGAGGGTTAGAGACCCAGTACTTC.

V is TRBV4-1 and J is TRBJ1-4; 7 bases align to TRBD1. The CDR3 extends over 14 amino acids. The germline CDR1 and CDR2 sequences are MGHRA and YSYEKL. V shed 3 bases and J 8 bases; nucleotides not matched to a gene: 6. The CDR3: CASSQAGGREKLFF. CDR3 sequence (DNA): TGCGCCAGCAGCCAGGCAGGGGGGCGAGAAAAACTGTTTTTT.